The 10 T cell receptor beta chains presented below share a single source sample, sequenced in a study of cytomegalovirus exposure and HLA in healthy donors (dated by TCRdb to 2016 to 2017). Library generation was performed with the immunoSEQ multiplex PCR assay. The multiplex PCR relied on a mix of 60 forward primers for TCR Vbeta segments and 13 reverse primers for TCR Jbeta segments. In its TCRdb copy, this immuneACCESS table keeps in-frame sequences only and misses some clones. Where compared with another copy, unresolved V genes explain less than half of these, and the others have no known cause. The sample contains roughly 140,000 clones, 78% of them found a single time. About 2.9% of the sample rests with the top ten. The material sequenced was PBMCs. The receptors originated from a man aged 40-50 years in good health and CMV-seropositive.

J is TRBJ2-5 and V is TRBV6-1; possibly TRBD1 for D (6 bases). The CDR3 contains 15 residues. Germline V CDR1 and CDR2: MNHNS, SASEGT. V was trimmed by 3 bases and J by 5 bases, leaving 16 bases between them. In DNA form, the CDR3 reads TGTGCCAGCAGTGATACGCAGGGGAGCTCGGAGACCCAGTACTTC. As protein: CASSDTQGSSETQYF.

The chain combines TRBV6-5 with TRBJ1-2; TRBD1 agrees at 7 bases. Germline V CDR1 and CDR2: MNHEY, SVGAGI. This CDR3 is 15 amino acids long. The junction had 14 bases not matched to a gene; V was cut back by 5 bases and J by 8 bases. The CDR3 protein is CASSQNLQGHRGYTF. The CDR3 coding sequence is TGTGCCAGCAGTCAAAACTTACAGGGGCATAGGGGCTACACCTTC.

J is TRBJ2-3 and V is TRBV28, with 8 positions matching TRBD2. Germline CDR1 and CDR2: MDHEN and SYDVKM. CDR3 length: 16 residues. The J segment lost 3 bases and the V segment lost 3 bases, leaving 8 bases of the junction unmatched. This CDR3 reads CASSFPASGSTDTQYF. CDR3 bases: TGTGCCAGCAGTTTCCCGGCTAGCGGGTCGACAGATACGCAGTATTTT.

This sequence joins TRBV7-2 and TRBJ1-5; the D gene is possibly TRBD1 (5 bases). There are 12 residues in the CDR3. The V end was cut by 4 bases, the J end by 4 bases, with 5 bases between. CDR1 and CDR2 (germline): SGHTA, FQGNSA. DNA for the CDR3: TGTGCCAGCAGCTACAGGAATCAGCCCCAGCATTTT. Translating gives CASSYRNQPQHF.

V usage is TRBV9 and J usage is TRBJ2-1, with 7 bases identical to TRBD1. From germline, CDR1 is SGDLS and CDR2 YYNGEE. The CDR3 is 16 amino acids. The trim removed 5 bases at V and 4 bases at J, leaving 12 bases unmatched. The CDR3 DNA is TGTGCCAGCAGGGAGAAGAGGGGGCACCGATACAATGAGCAGTTCTTC. It translates to CASREKRGHRYNEQFF.

V and J are TRBV10-3 and TRBJ2-6; 9 nucleotides agree with TRBD1. Germline loops: CDR1 ENHRY, CDR2 SYGVKD. J was trimmed by 4 bases and V by 4 bases; bases with no gene match: 8. The CDR3 length is 17 residues. CDR3 in DNA: TGTGCCATCAGTGCCGGGACAGGGTCCTCCGGGGCCAACGTCCTGACTTTC. It specifies CAISAGTGSSGANVLTF.

In nucleotides, the CDR3 is TGTGCCAGTAGTCCCTCCCTATGGAGTGATACGCAGTATTTT. It specifies CASSPSLWSDTQYF. This rearrangement joins TRBV19 to TRBJ2-3; D unclear. Germline assignment: CDR1 LNHDA and CDR2 SQIVND (reference sequence). V was pared by 5 bases and J by 6 bases, with 15 bases between. The CDR3 sequence is 14 residues long.

This clone was counted a few times. V is TRBV28 and J is TRBJ1-3; D not resolved. Trimming shortened V by 6 bases and J by 0 bases, and 15 bases separated the two germline ends. This CDR3 region has 16 residues. Germline CDR1 is MDHEN and CDR2 is SYDVKM. The CDR3 loop is CASSPLAPFSGNTIYF. As DNA, the CDR3 is TGTGCCAGCAGCCCATTGGCACCCTTCTCTGGAAACACCATATATTTT.

The chain recombines TRBV9 with TRBJ1-2, with 7 bases identical to TRBD1. This CDR3 has 12 residues. With 7 bases clipped from V and 4 bases from J, the junction kept 4 bases outside the gene matches. Germline assignment: CDR1 SGDLS and CDR2 YYNGEE. As DNA, the CDR3 is TGTGCCAGCCAGGGACAGAGCTATGGCTACACCTTC. This encodes CASQGQSYGYTF.

The V call is TRBV27, the J call TRBJ2-7; 10 bases line up with TRBD2. The CDR3 is made up of 18 amino acids. Trimming took 1 base from V and 1 from J; bases not matched to a gene: 10. The germline gives CDR1 MNHEY, CDR2 SMNVEV (reference sequence). The CDR3 reads CASSLFGPLAGGSYEQYF. The CDR3 DNA is TGTGCCAGCAGTTTATTCGGCCCGTTAGCGGGGGGTTCCTACGAGCAGTACTTC.